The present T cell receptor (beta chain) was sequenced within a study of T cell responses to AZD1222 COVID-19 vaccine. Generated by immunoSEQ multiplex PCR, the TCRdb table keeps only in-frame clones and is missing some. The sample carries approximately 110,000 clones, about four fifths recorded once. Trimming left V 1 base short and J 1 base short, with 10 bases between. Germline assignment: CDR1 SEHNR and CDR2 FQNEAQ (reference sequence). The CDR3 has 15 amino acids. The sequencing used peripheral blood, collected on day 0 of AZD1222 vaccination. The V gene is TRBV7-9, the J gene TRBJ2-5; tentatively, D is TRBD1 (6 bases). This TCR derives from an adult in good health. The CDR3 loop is CASSLVGGSQETQYF. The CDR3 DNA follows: TGTGCCAGCAGCTTAGTTGGGGGCAGCCAAGAGACCCAGTACTTC.